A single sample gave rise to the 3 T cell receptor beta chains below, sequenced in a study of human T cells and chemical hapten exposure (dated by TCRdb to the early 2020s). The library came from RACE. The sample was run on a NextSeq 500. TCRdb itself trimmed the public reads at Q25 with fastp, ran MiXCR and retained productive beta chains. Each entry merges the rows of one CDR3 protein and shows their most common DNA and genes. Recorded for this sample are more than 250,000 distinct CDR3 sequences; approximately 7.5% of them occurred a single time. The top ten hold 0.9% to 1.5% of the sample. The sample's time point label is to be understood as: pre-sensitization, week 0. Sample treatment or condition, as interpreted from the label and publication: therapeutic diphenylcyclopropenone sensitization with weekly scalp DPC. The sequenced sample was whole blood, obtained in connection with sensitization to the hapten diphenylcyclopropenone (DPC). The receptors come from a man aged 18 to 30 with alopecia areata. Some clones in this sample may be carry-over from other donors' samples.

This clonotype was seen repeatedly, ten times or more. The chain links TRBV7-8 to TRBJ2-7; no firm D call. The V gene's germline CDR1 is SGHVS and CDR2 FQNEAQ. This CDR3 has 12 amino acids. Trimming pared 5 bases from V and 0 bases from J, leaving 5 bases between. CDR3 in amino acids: CASSRPSYEQYV. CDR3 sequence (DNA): TGTGCCAGCAGCCGCCCCTCCTACGAGCAGTACGTC.

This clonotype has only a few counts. As DNA, the CDR3 is TGTGCCAGCAGTGTACCGGACAATGAGCAGTTCTTC. Translating it yields CASSVPDNEQFF. The chain couples TRBV28 to TRBJ2-1, with unresolved D. Trimming took off 5 bases at V and 5 bases at J, with 7 bases between the two ends. Per germline, CDR1 MDHEN and CDR2 SYDVKM. This CDR3 contains 12 residues.

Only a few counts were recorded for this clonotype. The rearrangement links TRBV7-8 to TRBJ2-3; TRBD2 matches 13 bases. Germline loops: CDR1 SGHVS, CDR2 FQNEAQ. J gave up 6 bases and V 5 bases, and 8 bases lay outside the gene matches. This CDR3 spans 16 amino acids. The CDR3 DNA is TGTGCCAGCAGCCCCCGGACTAGCGGGGGTCGGGATACGCAGTATTTT. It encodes CASSPRTSGGRDTQYF. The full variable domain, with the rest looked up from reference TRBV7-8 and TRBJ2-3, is GAGVSQSPRYKVAKRGQDVALRCDPISGHVSLFWYQQALGQGPEFLTYFQNEAQLDKSGLPSDRFFAERPEGSVSTLKIQRTQQEDSAVYLCASSPRTSGGRDTQYFGPGTRLTVL.